This TCR beta chain was captured by sequencing in a study of post-analysis software for immune sequencing data. TCR beta cDNA libraries included unique molecular identifiers. TCRdb re-called the PCR reads through MiXCR, storing one row per CDR3 protein. This table holds hundreds of thousands of distinct CDR3 sequences, roughly three fifths found once. Overall study findings and caveats: In patients, TRBV5-6, TRBV5-1 and TRBV20-1 belonged to five TRBV segments found more frequently than in controls. Comparison with controls showed significantly lower normalized Chao1 diversity in multiple sclerosis patients.

The CDR3 runs 19 residues. A word on this clonotype: Its antigen is undetermined.

The receptor was isolated from a girl between 2 and 10 years old with multiple sclerosis. The rearrangement joins TRBV21-1 to TRBJ2-5; the table's D call, TRBD2, was not checked against the DNA. The J call is uncertain, as TRBJ2-7 better fits the DNA end. TRBV21-1 is annotated as a pseudogene. Sequencing input: blood. The chain's CDR3 is CASSKDLAGAPNFSYEQYF. The CDR3 nucleotides are TGTGCCAGCAGCAAGGACCTAGCGGGGGCCCCAAACTTCTCCTACGAGCAGTACTTC.